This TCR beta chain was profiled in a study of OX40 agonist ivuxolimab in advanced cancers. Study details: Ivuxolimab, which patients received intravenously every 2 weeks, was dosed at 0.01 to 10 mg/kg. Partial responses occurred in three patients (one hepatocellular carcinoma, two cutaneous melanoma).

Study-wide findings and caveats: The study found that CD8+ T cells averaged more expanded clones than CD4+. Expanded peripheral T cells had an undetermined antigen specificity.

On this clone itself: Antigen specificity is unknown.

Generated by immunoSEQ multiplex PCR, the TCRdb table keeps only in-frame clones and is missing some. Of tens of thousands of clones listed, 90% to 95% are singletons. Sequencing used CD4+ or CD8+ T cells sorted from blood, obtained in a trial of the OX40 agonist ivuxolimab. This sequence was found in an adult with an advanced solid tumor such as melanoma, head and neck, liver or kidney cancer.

CDR3 loop: CASSSWVDYEQYF. DNA for the CDR3: TGTGCCAGCAGTTCTTGGGTGGACTACGAGCAGTACTTC. The genes are TRBV27 and TRBJ2-7; D call uncertain. The CDR3 is 13 amino acids. V dropped 4 bases and J dropped 3 bases, with 10 bases sitting between them. From germline, CDR1 is MNHEY and CDR2 SMNVEV (reference sequence).